Listed below are T cell receptor beta chains from one sample, sequenced in a study of PD-1 blockade in classical Hodgkin lymphoma. Clones were read by immunoSEQ multiplex PCR, and TCRdb kept only the in-frame ones, dropping some. The sample has roughly 60,000 clones, 85% to 95% seen once. The input for sequencing was peripheral blood mononuclear cells (PBMCs), taken before the fourth cycle of nivolumab. The source is a human donor with classical Hodgkin lymphoma. Each CDR3 is given with its conserved first and last residue. Fields, in order: V gene, J gene, clone size, CDR3 length, CDR3 protein. Size is omitted from some rows. Given values are once, few, many or a class for expanded clones.

TRBV5-1	TRBJ1-6	few	15	CASSLTGQGYSPLHF
TRBV27	TRBJ2-7	-	16	CASSFRTPGAGHEQYF
TRBV28	TRBJ1-6	-	15	CASRRLTSGSSPLHF
TRBV19	TRBJ1-1	-	17	CASSSLRGGRSRTEAFF
TRBV18	TRBJ2-3	-	12	CASSPSRDTQYF
TRBV11-2	TRBJ2-2	-	16	CASSPQGSVGTGELFF
TRBV14	TRBJ2-1	-	19	CASSQDSGFFGWSYNEQFF
TRBV27	TRBJ1-1	-	15	CASSPSWYSLREAFF
TRBV5-1	TRBJ2-5	-	14	CASSSGTGEETQYF
TRBV28	TRBJ1-5	-	16	CASRGTWGYSNQPQHF
TRBV27	TRBJ2-7	-	15	CASSATGSRFYEQYF
TRBV4-1	TRBJ1-5	-	16	CASSGAGDGRNQPQHF
TRBV9	TRBJ1-1	-	14	CASSVAAGDTEAFF
TRBV28	TRBJ1-3	-	15	CASSLSPQTRNTIYF
TRBV11-2	TRBJ2-3	-	18	CASSLAGTGVWSTDTQYF
TRBV5-1	TRBJ2-3	-	13	CASSLTDTDTQYF
TRBV4-1	TRBJ2-7	-	17	CASSQDWWQAPLDEQYF
TRBV6-6	TRBJ2-3	-	15	CASSRQGLSTDTQYF
TRBV4-2	TRBJ2-1	-	19	CASSQQLAGVSGSYNEQFF
TRBV5-1	TRBJ1-5	-	13	CASSLGQGQPQHF
TRBV27	TRBJ1-2	few	16	CASSFIGAGGTYGYTF
TRBV19	TRBJ2-1	once	14	CASSLRSAYNEQFF